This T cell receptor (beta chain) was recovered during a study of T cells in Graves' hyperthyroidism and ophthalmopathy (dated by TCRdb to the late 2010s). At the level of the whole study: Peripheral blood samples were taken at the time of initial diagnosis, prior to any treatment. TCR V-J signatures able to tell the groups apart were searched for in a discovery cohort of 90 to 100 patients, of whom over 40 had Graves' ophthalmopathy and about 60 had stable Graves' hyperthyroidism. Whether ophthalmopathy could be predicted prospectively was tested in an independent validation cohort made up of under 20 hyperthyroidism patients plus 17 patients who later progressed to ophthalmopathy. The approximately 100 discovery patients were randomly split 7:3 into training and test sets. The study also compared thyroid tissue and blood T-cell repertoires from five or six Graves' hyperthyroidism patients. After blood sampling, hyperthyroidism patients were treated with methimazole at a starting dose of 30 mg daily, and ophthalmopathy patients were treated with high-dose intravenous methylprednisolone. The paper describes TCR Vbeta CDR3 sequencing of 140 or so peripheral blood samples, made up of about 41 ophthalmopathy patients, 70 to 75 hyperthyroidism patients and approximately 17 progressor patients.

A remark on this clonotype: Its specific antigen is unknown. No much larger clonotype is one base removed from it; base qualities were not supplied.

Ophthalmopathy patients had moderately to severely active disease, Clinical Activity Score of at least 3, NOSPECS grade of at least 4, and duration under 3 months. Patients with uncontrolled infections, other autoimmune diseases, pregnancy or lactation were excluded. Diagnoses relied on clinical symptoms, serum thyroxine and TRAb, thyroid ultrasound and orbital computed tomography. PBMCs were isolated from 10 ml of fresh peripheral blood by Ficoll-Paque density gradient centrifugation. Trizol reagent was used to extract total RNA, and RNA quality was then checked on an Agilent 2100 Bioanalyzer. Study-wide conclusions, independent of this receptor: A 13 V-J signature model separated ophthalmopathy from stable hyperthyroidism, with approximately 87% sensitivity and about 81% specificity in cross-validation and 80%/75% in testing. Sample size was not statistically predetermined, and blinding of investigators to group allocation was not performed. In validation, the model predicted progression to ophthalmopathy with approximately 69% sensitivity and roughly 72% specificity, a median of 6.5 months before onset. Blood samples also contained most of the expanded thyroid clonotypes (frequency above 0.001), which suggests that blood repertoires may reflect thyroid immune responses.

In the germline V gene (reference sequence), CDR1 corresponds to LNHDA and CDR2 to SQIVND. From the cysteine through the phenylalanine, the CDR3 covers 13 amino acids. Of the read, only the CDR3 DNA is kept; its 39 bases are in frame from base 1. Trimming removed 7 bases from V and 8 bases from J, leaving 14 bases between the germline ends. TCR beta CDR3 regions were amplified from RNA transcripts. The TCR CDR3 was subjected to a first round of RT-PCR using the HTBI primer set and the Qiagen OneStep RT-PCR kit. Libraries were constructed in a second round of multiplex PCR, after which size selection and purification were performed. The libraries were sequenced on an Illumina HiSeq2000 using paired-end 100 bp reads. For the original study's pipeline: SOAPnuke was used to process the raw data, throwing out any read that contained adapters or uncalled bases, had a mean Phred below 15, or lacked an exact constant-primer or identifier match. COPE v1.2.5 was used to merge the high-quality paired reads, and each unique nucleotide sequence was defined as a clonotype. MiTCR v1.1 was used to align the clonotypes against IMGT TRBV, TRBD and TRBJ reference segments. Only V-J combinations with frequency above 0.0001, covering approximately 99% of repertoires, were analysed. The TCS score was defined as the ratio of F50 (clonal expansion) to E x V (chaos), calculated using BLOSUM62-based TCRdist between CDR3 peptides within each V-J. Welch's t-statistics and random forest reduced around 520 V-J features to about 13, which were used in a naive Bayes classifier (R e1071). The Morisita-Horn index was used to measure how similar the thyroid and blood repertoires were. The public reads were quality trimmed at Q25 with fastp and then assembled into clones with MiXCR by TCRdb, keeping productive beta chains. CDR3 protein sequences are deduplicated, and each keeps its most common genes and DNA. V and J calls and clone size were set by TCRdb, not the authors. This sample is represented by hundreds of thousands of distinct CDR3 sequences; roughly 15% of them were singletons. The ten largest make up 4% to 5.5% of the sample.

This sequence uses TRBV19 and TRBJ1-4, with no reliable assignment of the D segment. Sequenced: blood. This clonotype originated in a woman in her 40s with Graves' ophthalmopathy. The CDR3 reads CASTQQSGEKLFF. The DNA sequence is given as TGTGCCAGTACCCAACAGTCGGGGGAAAAACTGTTTTTT.